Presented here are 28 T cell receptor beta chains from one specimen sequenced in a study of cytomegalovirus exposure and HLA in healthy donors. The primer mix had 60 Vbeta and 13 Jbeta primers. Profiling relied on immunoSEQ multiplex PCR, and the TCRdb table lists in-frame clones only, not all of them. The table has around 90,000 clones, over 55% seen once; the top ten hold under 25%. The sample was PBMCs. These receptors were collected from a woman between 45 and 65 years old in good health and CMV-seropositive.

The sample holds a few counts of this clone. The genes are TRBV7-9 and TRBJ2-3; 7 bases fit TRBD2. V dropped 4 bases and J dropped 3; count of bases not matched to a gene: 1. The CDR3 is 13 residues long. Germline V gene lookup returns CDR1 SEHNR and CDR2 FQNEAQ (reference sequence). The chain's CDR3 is CASSWGGTDTQYF. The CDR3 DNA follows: TGTGCCAGCAGCTGGGGGGGAACAGATACGCAGTATTTT.

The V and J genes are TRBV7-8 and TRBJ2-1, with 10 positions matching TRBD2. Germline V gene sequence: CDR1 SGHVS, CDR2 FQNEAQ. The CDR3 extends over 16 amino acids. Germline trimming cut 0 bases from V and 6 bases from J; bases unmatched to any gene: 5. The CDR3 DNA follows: TGTGCCAGCAGCTTAGCGCTAGCGGGGGAGTCCAATGAGCAGTTCTTC. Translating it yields CASSLALAGESNEQFF. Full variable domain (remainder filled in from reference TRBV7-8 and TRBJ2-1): GAGVSQSPRYKVAKRGQDVALRCDPISGHVSLFWYQQALGQGPEFLTYFQNEAQLDKSGLPSDRFFAERPEGSVSTLKIQRTQQEDSAVYLCASSLALAGESNEQFFGPGTRLTVL.

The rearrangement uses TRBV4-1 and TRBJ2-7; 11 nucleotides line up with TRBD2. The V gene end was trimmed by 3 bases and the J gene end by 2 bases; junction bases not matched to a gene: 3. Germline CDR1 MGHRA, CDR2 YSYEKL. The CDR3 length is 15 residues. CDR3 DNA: TGCGCCAGCAGCCAGACTAGCGGGGAAACCTACGAGCAGTACTTC. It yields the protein CASSQTSGETYEQYF.

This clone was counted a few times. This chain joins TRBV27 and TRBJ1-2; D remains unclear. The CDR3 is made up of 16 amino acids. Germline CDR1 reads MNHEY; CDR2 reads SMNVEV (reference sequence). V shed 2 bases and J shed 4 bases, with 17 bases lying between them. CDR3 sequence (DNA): TGTGCCAGCAGTTTAACCCCCATGGGCACCCTCTATGGCTACACCTTC. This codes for CASSLTPMGTLYGYTF.

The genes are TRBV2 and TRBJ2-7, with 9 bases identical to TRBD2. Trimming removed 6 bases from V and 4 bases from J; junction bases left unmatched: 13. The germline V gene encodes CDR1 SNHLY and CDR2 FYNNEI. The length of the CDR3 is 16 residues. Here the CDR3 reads CASSPGGAGGVYEQYF. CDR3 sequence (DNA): TGTGCCAGCAGCCCCGGGGGAGCGGGGGGAGTGTACGAGCAGTACTTC.

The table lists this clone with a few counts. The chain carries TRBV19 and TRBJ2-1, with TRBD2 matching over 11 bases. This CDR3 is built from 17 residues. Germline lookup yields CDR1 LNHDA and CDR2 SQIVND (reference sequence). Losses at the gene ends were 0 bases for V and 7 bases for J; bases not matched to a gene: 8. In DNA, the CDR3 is TGTGCCAGTAGTATAGATGTATTAGCGGGGGGGTCGAATGAGCAGTTCTTC. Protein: CASSIDVLAGGSNEQFF.

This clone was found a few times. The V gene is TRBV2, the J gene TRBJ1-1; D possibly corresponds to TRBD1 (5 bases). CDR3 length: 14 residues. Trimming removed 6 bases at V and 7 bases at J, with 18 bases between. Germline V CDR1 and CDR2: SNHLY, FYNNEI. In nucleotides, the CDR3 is TGTGCCAGCAGCGTTGGGGTGGGGAGGGGTGAAGCTTTCTTT. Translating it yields CASSVGVGRGEAFF.

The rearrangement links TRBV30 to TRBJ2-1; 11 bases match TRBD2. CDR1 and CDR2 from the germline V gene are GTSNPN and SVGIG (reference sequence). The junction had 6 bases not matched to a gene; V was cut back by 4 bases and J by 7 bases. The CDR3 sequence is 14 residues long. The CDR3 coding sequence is TGTGCCTGGACCCTTAGCGGGGGGGCTAATGAGCAGTTCTTC. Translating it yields CAWTLSGGANEQFF.

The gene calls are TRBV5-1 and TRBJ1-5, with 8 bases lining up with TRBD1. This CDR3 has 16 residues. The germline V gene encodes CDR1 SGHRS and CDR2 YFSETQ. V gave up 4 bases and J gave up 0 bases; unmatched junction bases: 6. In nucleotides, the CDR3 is TGCGCCAGCAGCGGGGACAGGATTTTTAGCAATCAGCCCCAGCATTTT. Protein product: CASSGDRIFSNQPQHF. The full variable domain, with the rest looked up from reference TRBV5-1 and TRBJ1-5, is KAGVTQTPRYLIKTRGQQVTLSCSPISGHRSVSWYQQTPGQGLQFLFEYFSETQRNKGNFPGRFSGRQFSNSRSEMNVSTLELGDSALYLCASSGDRIFSNQPQHFGDGTRLSIL.

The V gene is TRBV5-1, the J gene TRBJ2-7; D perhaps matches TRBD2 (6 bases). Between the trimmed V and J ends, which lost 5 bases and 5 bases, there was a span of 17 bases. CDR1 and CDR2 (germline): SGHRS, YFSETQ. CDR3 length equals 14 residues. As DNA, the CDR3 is TGCGCCAGCAGGAACCGGGACTCCCCAAACGAGCAGTACTTC. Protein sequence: CASRNRDSPNEQYF.

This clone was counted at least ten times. CDR3 coding DNA: TGTGCCAGTAGTACAACAGGGGCACCAACTAATGAAAAACTGTTTTTT. This gives the protein CASSTTGAPTNEKLFF. The rearrangement uses TRBV19 and TRBJ1-4, with TRBD1 matching 7 bases. CDR1 is LNHDA, CDR2 SQIVND, per germline (reference sequence). The CDR3 totals 16 residues. V was pared by 4 bases and J by 0 bases, with 5 bases of the junction left unmatched.

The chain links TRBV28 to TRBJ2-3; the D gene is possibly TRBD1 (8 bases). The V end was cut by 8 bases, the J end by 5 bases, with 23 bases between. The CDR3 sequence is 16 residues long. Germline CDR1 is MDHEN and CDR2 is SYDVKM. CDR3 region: CASRDRMFAGEDTQYF. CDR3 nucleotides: TGTGCCAGCCGGGACAGGATGTTCGCGGGAGAAGATACGCAGTATTTT.

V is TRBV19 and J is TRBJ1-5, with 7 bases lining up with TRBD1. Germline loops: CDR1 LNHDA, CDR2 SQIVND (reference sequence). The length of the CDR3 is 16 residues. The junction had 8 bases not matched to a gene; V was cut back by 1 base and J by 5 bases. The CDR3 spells CASSIGGRGVYQPQHF. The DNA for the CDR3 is TGTGCCAGTAGTATAGGGGGCAGGGGGGTCTATCAGCCCCAGCATTTT.

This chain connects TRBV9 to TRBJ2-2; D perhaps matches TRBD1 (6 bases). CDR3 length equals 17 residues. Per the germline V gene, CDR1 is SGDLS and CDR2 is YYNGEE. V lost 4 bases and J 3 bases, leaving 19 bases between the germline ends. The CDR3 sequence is CASSSQEQGSDTGELFF. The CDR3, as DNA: TGTGCCAGCAGCTCCCAGGAACAGGGAAGCGACACCGGGGAGCTGTTTTTT.

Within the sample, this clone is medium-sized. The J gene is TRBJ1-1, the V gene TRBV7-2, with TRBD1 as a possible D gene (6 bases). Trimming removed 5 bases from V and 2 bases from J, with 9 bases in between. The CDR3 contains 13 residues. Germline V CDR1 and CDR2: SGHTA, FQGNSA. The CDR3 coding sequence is TGTGCCAGCAGCGGACAGCCCAACACTGAAGCTTTCTTT. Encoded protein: CASSGQPNTEAFF. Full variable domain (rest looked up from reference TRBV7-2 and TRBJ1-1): GAGVSQSPSNKVTEKGKDVELRCDPISGHTALYWYRQSLGQGLEFLIYFQGNSAPDKSGLPSDRFSAERTGGSVSTLTIQRTQQEDSAVYLCASSGQPNTEAFFGQGTRLTVV.

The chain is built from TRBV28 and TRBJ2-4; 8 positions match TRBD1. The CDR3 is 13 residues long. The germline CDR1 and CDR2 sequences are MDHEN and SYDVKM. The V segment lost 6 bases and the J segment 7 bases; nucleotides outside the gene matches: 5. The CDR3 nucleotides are TGTGCCAGCAGCTTTAACAGGGGGAACATTCAGTACTTC. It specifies CASSFNRGNIQYF.

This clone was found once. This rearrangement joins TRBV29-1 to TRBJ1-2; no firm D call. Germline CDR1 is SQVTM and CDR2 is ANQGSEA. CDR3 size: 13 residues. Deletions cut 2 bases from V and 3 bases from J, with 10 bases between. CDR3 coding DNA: TGCAGCGTTGAAAACACCGCGGACTATGGCTACACCTTC. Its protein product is CSVENTADYGYTF.

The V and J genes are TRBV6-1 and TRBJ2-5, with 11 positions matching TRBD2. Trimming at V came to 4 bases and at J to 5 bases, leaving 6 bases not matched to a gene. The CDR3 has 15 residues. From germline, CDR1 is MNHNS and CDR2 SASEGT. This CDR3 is CASSVVAGGEETQYF. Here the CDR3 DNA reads TGTGCCAGCAGTGTAGTAGCGGGGGGGGAGGAGACCCAGTACTTC.

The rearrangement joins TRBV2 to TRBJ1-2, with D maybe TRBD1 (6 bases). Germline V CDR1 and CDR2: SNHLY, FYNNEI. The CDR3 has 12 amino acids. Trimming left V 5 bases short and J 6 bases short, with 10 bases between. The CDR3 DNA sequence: TGTGCCAGCAGTCAGGGGTGGGATGGCTACACCTTC. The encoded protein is CASSQGWDGYTF.

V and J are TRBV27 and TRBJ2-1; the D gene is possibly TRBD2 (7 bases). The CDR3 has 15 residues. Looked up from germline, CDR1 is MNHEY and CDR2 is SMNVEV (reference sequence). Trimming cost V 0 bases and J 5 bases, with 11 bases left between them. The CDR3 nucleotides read TGTGCCAGCAGTTTATCGTGGGGGGGCCACAATGAGCAGTTCTTC. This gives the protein CASSLSWGGHNEQFF.

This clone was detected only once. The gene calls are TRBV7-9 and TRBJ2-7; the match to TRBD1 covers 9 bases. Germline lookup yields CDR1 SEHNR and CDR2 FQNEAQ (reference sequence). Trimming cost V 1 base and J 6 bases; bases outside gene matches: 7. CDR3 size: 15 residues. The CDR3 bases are TGTGCCAGCAGCTTAGAGGGACAGGGACGTGGCGAGCAGTACTTC. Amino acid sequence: CASSLEGQGRGEQYF.

The CDR3 is CASSNRLAGGTDTQYF. Written as DNA, the CDR3 is TGTGCCAGTAGTAACCGACTAGCGGGGGGCACAGATACGCAGTATTTT. The chain joins TRBV19 to TRBJ2-3, with 12 bases identical to TRBD2. This CDR3 region has 16 residues. From germline, CDR1 is LNHDA and CDR2 SQIVND (reference sequence). Trimming at V came to 4 bases and at J to 1 base, leaving 3 bases not matched to a gene.

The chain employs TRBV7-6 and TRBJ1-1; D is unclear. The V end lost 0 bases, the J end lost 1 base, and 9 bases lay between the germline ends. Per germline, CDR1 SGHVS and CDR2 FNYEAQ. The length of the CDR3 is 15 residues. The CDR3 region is CASSLARHQNTEAFF. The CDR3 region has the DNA TGTGCCAGCAGCTTAGCGCGACATCAGAACACTGAAGCTTTCTTT.

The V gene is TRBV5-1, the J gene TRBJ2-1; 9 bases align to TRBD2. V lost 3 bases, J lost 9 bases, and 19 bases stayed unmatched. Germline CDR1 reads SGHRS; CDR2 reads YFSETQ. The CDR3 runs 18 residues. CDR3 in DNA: TGCGCCAGCAGCTCACCACACGGTGGCGGGGGGGCCGTCGGTGAGCAGTTCTTC. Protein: CASSSPHGGGGAVGEQFF.

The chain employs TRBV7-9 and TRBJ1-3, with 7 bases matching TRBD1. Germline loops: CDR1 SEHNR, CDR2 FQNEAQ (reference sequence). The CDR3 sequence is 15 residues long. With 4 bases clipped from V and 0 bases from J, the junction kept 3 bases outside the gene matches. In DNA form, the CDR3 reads TGTGCCAGCAGCTGGGACAGCAACTCTGGAAACACCATATATTTT. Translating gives CASSWDSNSGNTIYF.

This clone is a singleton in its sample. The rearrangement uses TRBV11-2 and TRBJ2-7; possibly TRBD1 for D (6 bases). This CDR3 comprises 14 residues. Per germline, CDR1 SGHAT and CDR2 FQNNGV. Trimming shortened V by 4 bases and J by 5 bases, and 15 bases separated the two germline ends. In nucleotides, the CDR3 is TGTGCCAGCAGCTCCACGAACAGGGTTAACGAGCAGTACTTC. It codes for CASSSTNRVNEQYF.

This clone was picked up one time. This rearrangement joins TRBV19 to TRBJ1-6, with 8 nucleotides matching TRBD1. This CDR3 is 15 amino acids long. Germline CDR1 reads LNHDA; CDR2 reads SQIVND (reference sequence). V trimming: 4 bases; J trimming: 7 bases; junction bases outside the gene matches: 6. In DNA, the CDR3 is TGTGCCAGTAGTAGCGGACAGGGCGTAAATTCACCCCTCCACTTT. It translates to CASSSGQGVNSPLHF.

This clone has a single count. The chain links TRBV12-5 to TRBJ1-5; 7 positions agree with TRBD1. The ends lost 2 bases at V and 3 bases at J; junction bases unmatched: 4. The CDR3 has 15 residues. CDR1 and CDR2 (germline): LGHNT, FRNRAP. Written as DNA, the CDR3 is TGTGCTAGTGGTTTGAGGGGGCGTAACAATCAGCCCCAGCATTTT. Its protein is CASGLRGRNNQPQHF.